The rows below give T cell receptor beta chains drawn from one sample of a study of identifying expanded T cells in peripheral blood. Here immunoSEQ multiplex PCR was the method, and the copy in TCRdb shows in-frame clones only, minus some. Among tens of thousands of clones, roughly 85% were seen once, and the ten largest hold 3.5% to 5.5%. The sample consisted of blood. These receptor sequences come from a person aged 18 to 69 in good health. Both conserved end residues are part of each CDR3. Fields, in order: clone size, D gene, V gene, CDR3 length, J gene, CDR3 DNA, CDR3 protein. The D gene is left open where the match is weak. Some rows have no size entry. The others give once, few or many, or a class for an expanded clone.

clone size: -
D gene: -
V gene: TRBV7-9
CDR3 length: 13
J gene: TRBJ1-2
CDR3 DNA: TGTGCCAGCAGCTCCGGCCGGTCGTGGGGCTACACCTTC
CDR3 protein: CASSSGRSWGYTF

clone size: -
D gene: -
V gene: TRBV28
CDR3 length: 11
J gene: TRBJ2-5
CDR3 DNA: TGTGCCAGCAGCACTACACTCACCCAGTACTTC
CDR3 protein: CASSTTLTQYF

clone size: -
D gene: TRBD1
V gene: TRBV11-2
CDR3 length: 14
J gene: TRBJ1-3
CDR3 DNA: TGTGCCAGCAACCTCAGGGGGTCGGGAAACACCATATATTTT
CDR3 protein: CASNLRGSGNTIYF

clone size: once
D gene: -
V gene: TRBV11-2
CDR3 length: 19
J gene: TRBJ1-3
CDR3 DNA: TGTGCCAGCAGCTCCAACCCGGGACATCGCATTATTCCTGGAAACACCATATATTTT
CDR3 protein: CASSSNPGHRIIPGNTIYF

clone size: -
D gene: -
V gene: TRBV7-2
CDR3 length: 15
J gene: TRBJ1-2
CDR3 DNA: TGTGCCAGCAGCTTAGTCCCTGACTCGGATAATGGCTACACCTTC
CDR3 protein: CASSLVPDSDNGYTF

clone size: -
D gene: -
V gene: TRBV7-6
CDR3 length: 19
J gene: TRBJ1-3
CDR3 DNA: TGTGCCAGCAGCTCACAAGAGGTGCGAGGGACTCTTGCTGGAAACACCATATATTTT
CDR3 protein: CASSSQEVRGTLAGNTIYF

clone size: -
D gene: -
V gene: TRBV6-5
CDR3 length: 11
J gene: TRBJ2-1
CDR3 DNA: TGTGCCACTAGGGCGGTCAATGAGCAGTTCTTC
CDR3 protein: CATRAVNEQFF

clone size: -
D gene: TRBD1
V gene: TRBV6-6
CDR3 length: 15
J gene: TRBJ1-2
CDR3 DNA: TGTGCCTCGCCACTTCGGGACAGCGAAAACTATGGCTACACCTTC
CDR3 protein: CASPLRDSENYGYTF

clone size: -
D gene: -
V gene: TRBV30
CDR3 length: 13
J gene: TRBJ1-2
CDR3 DNA: TGTGCCTGGACCCGACTGGCCGGGGACGGCTACACCTTC
CDR3 protein: CAWTRLAGDGYTF

clone size: -
D gene: TRBD2
V gene: TRBV28
CDR3 length: 16
J gene: TRBJ2-7
CDR3 DNA: TGTGCCAGCAGTTCCCCAGTTGGGGGGGGACCCTACGAGCAGTACTTC
CDR3 protein: CASSSPVGGGPYEQYF

clone size: -
D gene: -
V gene: TRBV28
CDR3 length: 14
J gene: TRBJ1-2
CDR3 DNA: TGTGCCAGCAGTTACGCGGCAGGCACCTATGGCTACACCTTC
CDR3 protein: CASSYAAGTYGYTF

clone size: -
D gene: TRBD1
V gene: TRBV6-1
CDR3 length: 14
J gene: TRBJ2-7
CDR3 DNA: TGTGCCAGCAAGCCGGGACAGGGGAGCCACGAGCAGTACTTC
CDR3 protein: CASKPGQGSHEQYF

clone size: few
D gene: TRBD1
V gene: TRBV6-5
CDR3 length: 11
J gene: TRBJ1-2
CDR3 DNA: TGTGCCAGCGGGACAGGGCAAGGCTACACCTTC
CDR3 protein: CASGTGQGYTF

clone size: -
D gene: -
V gene: TRBV5-1
CDR3 length: 20
J gene: TRBJ2-7
CDR3 DNA: TGCGCCAGCAGCTCTGATCCGATAACCCTGCAGGGCATCTCATATCACGAGCAGTACTTC
CDR3 protein: CASSSDPITLQGISYHEQYF

clone size: -
D gene: -
V gene: TRBV7-3
CDR3 length: 17
J gene: TRBJ1-1
CDR3 DNA: TGTGCCAGCAGCTTAATCGGATCGGGCCCGCAGAACACTGAAGCTTTCTTT
CDR3 protein: CASSLIGSGPQNTEAFF

clone size: -
D gene: -
V gene: TRBV7-2
CDR3 length: 12
J gene: TRBJ1-1
CDR3 DNA: TGTGCCAGCGGAGGCGCCAGCACTGAAGCTTTCTTT
CDR3 protein: CASGGASTEAFF

clone size: -
D gene: -
V gene: TRBV2
CDR3 length: 17
J gene: TRBJ1-4
CDR3 DNA: TGTGCCAGCAGTGAGATGACAGTCAAATCGGCCAATGAAAAACTGTTTTTT
CDR3 protein: CASSEMTVKSANEKLFF

clone size: -
D gene: -
V gene: TRBV9
CDR3 length: 15
J gene: TRBJ2-1
CDR3 DNA: TGTGCCAGCAGCGGAAGCCGGGGATCTTACAATGAGCAGTTCTTC
CDR3 protein: CASSGSRGSYNEQFF

clone size: -
D gene: TRBD1
V gene: TRBV10-3
CDR3 length: 17
J gene: TRBJ1-1
CDR3 DNA: TGTGCCATCAGAATGACAGGGCTTTTATCTTCATACACTGAAGCTTTCTTT
CDR3 protein: CAIRMTGLLSSYTEAFF

clone size: -
D gene: TRBD1
V gene: TRBV19
CDR3 length: 12
J gene: TRBJ2-7
CDR3 DNA: TGTGCCAGTAGGGGGGACAGCTACGAGCAGTACTTC
CDR3 protein: CASRGDSYEQYF

clone size: -
D gene: TRBD2
V gene: TRBV2
CDR3 length: 18
J gene: TRBJ2-5
CDR3 DNA: TGTGCCAGCAGGGCTGACTTGGGTAGCGGGGGATCTCAAGAGACCCAGTACTTC
CDR3 protein: CASRADLGSGGSQETQYF

clone size: -
D gene: TRBD1
V gene: TRBV29-1
CDR3 length: 13
J gene: TRBJ1-1
CDR3 DNA: TGCAGCGTTGCTGGGGGACAGGTTGAAGGGCGCTTCTTT
CDR3 protein: CSVAGGQVEGRFF

clone size: -
D gene: -
V gene: TRBV2
CDR3 length: 13
J gene: TRBJ2-7
CDR3 DNA: TGTGCCAGCGGACCACAGACGTCCTACGAGCAGTACTTC
CDR3 protein: CASGPQTSYEQYF

clone size: -
D gene: -
V gene: TRBV7-9
CDR3 length: 11
J gene: TRBJ1-2
CDR3 DNA: TGTGCCAGCAGCTTGGGTCGTGGCTACACCTTC
CDR3 protein: CASSLGRGYTF

clone size: -
D gene: -
V gene: TRBV5-6
CDR3 length: 13
J gene: TRBJ1-1
CDR3 DNA: TGTGCCAGCAGCTTTCTCGGGGGCACTGAAGCTTTCTTT
CDR3 protein: CASSFLGGTEAFF

clone size: once
D gene: -
V gene: TRBV9
CDR3 length: 16
J gene: TRBJ2-2
CDR3 DNA: TGTGCCAGCAGCGTAGTTCGGGGGACCAACACCGGGGAGCTGTTTTTT
CDR3 protein: CASSVVRGTNTGELFF

clone size: -
D gene: TRBD1
V gene: TRBV2
CDR3 length: 14
J gene: TRBJ1-2
CDR3 DNA: TGTGCCAGCAGTGGGCAGGGGGGCCCGGGGGGCTACACCTTC
CDR3 protein: CASSGQGGPGGYTF

clone size: -
D gene: TRBD1
V gene: TRBV5-1
CDR3 length: 15
J gene: TRBJ2-1
CDR3 DNA: TGCGCCAGCAGCCCCGGGACAGGGGTTACCAATGAGCAGTTCTTC
CDR3 protein: CASSPGTGVTNEQFF

clone size: -
D gene: -
V gene: TRBV5-4
CDR3 length: 15
J gene: TRBJ2-5
CDR3 DNA: TGTGCCAGCAGCTTTTGGGTTGGCAGTGGGGAGACCCAGTACTTC
CDR3 protein: CASSFWVGSGETQYF

clone size: -
D gene: TRBD2
V gene: TRBV10-3
CDR3 length: 13
J gene: TRBJ2-1
CDR3 DNA: TGTGCCATCAGGTACCGGGAGGACAATGAGCAGTTCTTC
CDR3 protein: CAIRYREDNEQFF

clone size: -
D gene: TRBD1
V gene: TRBV19
CDR3 length: 14
J gene: TRBJ1-2
CDR3 DNA: TGTGCCAGTAGTCCCCCTGGGACAGTCTATGGCTACACCTTC
CDR3 protein: CASSPPGTVYGYTF

clone size: -
D gene: -
V gene: TRBV15
CDR3 length: 16
J gene: TRBJ2-7
CDR3 DNA: TGTGCCACCAGCAGATGGGGAAAGGACAATCCCTACGAGCAGTACTTC
CDR3 protein: CATSRWGKDNPYEQYF

clone size: -
D gene: -
V gene: TRBV7-8
CDR3 length: 16
J gene: TRBJ2-1
CDR3 DNA: TGTGCCAGCAGCTTTGGTTGGATCGTAGAAGGAGGAGAGCAGTTCTTC
CDR3 protein: CASSFGWIVEGGEQFF

clone size: -
D gene: -
V gene: TRBV2
CDR3 length: 13
J gene: TRBJ2-3
CDR3 DNA: TGTGCCAGCAGTTTACAGGGTACAGATACGCAGTATTTT
CDR3 protein: CASSLQGTDTQYF

clone size: -
D gene: -
V gene: TRBV6-6
CDR3 length: 12
J gene: TRBJ1-1
CDR3 DNA: TGTGCCAGCAGTTATGGCCCTAGTGAAGCTTTCTTT
CDR3 protein: CASSYGPSEAFF